This T cell receptor (beta chain) was captured in a study of multiple sclerosis patients with progressive multifocal leukoencephalopathy. Trimming left V 5 bases short and J 2 bases short, with 13 bases between. There are 14 residues in the CDR3. Germline V gene lookup returns CDR1 SGHTA and CDR2 FQGNSA. Libraries were prepared by immunoSEQ multiplex PCR; TCRdb keeps only in-frame clonotypes and omits some of them. The table lists 25,000 to 35,000 clones, around nine tenths of them singletons, with approximately 1.5% in the top ten. Study findings and constraints: PML-onset expanded TRB clones were detectable before and during natalizumab therapy.

Time point reported: before natalizumab initiation. This clone was recorded only once. Its target is unknown. The sample taken for sequencing was PBMCs. The sequence derives from a human donor with multiple sclerosis. The chain combines TRBV7-2 with TRBJ2-7, with D uncertain. CDR3 in amino acids: CASSPPRQPYEQYF. The CDR3 nucleotides read TGTGCCAGCAGCCCGCCGCGCCAACCCTACGAGCAGTACTTC. Filled out from reference TRBV7-2 and TRBJ2-7, the complete variable domain reads GAGVSQSPSNKVTEKGKDVELRCDPISGHTALYWYRQSLGQGLEFLIYFQGNSAPDKSGLPSDRFSAERTGGSVSTLTIQRTQQEDSAVYLCASSPPRQPYEQYFGPGTRLTVT.